This passage covers 25 T cell receptor beta chains from one sample sequenced in a study of shared clonotypes between healthy human individuals. The data were produced by immunoSEQ multiplex PCR, yet TCRdb's version contains in-frame clones alone and is incomplete. The sample includes about 480,000 clones, 60% to 80% of them seen just once. The sequenced sample consisted of PBMCs. These receptors all stem from a woman in her thirties or forties in good health. Some clones in this sample may be carry-over from other donors' samples.

The rearrangement links TRBV7-2 to TRBJ2-5; the D is unclear. From germline, CDR1 is SGHTA and CDR2 FQGNSA. The CDR3 runs 14 residues. The V end lost 5 bases, the J end lost 2 bases, and 12 bases lay between the germline ends. CDR3 nucleotides: TGTGCCAGCAGCCGACTCCTGGTACAAGAGACCCAGTACTTC. Translated: CASSRLLVQETQYF. The whole variable domain, filled in from reference TRBV7-2 and TRBJ2-5, reads GAGVSQSPSNKVTEKGKDVELRCDPISGHTALYWYRQSLGQGLEFLIYFQGNSAPDKSGLPSDRFSAERTGGSVSTLTIQRTQQEDSAVYLCASSRLLVQETQYFGPGTRLLVL.

The rearrangement joins TRBV30 to TRBJ1-1; D is ambiguous. CDR1 GTSNPN and CDR2 SVGIG come from the germline V gene (reference sequence). The CDR3 runs 11 residues. V was cut by 5 bases and J by 4 bases, with 8 bases left in between. This CDR3 reads CAWEESTEAFF. CDR3 coding DNA: TGTGCCTGGGAGGAGAGCACTGAAGCTTTCTTT.

The V gene is TRBV19, the J gene TRBJ2-7; 7 nucleotides align to TRBD1. The CDR3 loop spans 14 amino acids. CDR1 and CDR2 (germline): LNHDA, SQIVND (reference sequence). The ends lost 5 bases at V and 0 bases at J; junction bases unmatched: 4. The CDR3, as DNA: TGTGCCAGTAGTGCCAACAGGGGCTCCTACGAGCAGTACTTC. The encoded protein is CASSANRGSYEQYF. Together with reference TRBV19 and TRBJ2-7, the CDR3 gives the full variable domain: DGGITQSPKYLFRKEGQNVTLSCEQNLNHDAMYWYRQDPGQGLRLIYYSQIVNDFQKGDIAEGYSVSREKKESFPLTVTSAQKNPTAFYLCASSANRGSYEQYFGPGTRLTVT.

The chain couples TRBV10-3 to TRBJ2-7; maybe TRBD2 (5 bases). The CDR3 is made up of 13 amino acids. V shed 0 bases and J shed 6 bases, with 9 bases lying between them. Germline values: CDR1 ENHRY, CDR2 SYGVKD. The CDR3 coding sequence is TGTGCCATCAGTGAGTCGAGGGATGGCGAGCAGTACTTC. Amino acids: CAISESRDGEQYF.

About this clone: Other DNA sequences of this sample code for an identical CDR3. This chain links TRBV5-1 with TRBJ1-1; 7 nucleotides align to TRBD1. The CDR3 totals 14 residues. The trim removed 0 bases at V and 2 bases at J, leaving 1 base unmatched. The germline V gene has CDR1 SGHRS and CDR2 YFSETQ. For the CDR3, the DNA is TGCGCCAGCAGCTTGGGAGGGGGCAACACTGAAGCTTTCTTT. It is translated as CASSLGGGNTEAFF.

This clone showed up just a few times. The chain has TRBV7-9 and TRBJ1-1; 7 bases are a match to TRBD1. Germline CDR1 reads SEHNR; CDR2 reads FQNEAQ (reference sequence). This CDR3 is built from 15 residues. Losses at the gene ends were 4 bases for V and 5 bases for J; bases not matched to a gene: 10. The CDR3 DNA reads TGTGCCAGCAGCTCAGACAGGGAAGGTGGAACTGAAGCTTTCTTT. Amino acids: CASSSDREGGTEAFF.

This clone turned up a few times. The chain employs TRBV4-1 and TRBJ1-1, with D possibly matching TRBD1 (6 bases). Deletions cut 3 bases from V and 4 bases from J, with 6 bases between. CDR1 is MGHRA, CDR2 YSYEKL, per germline. The CDR3 runs 12 residues. Here the CDR3 reads CASSHRGTEAFF. CDR3 sequence (DNA): TGCGCCAGCAGCCACAGGGGCACTGAAGCTTTCTTT.

This clone occurred once. The chain employs TRBV11-2 and TRBJ1-2; 9 nucleotides match TRBD1. J was trimmed by 5 bases and V by 6 bases; bases with no gene match: 4. CDR3 size: 13 residues. Per germline, CDR1 SGHAT and CDR2 FQNNGV. CDR3 sequence reads: CASSPGQGYGYTF. DNA of the CDR3: TGTGCCAGCAGTCCAGGACAGGGGTATGGCTACACCTTC.

This chain joins TRBV5-4 and TRBJ2-2; 9 positions agree with TRBD2. The CDR3 runs 20 residues. V shed 4 bases, J shed 2 bases, and the junction held 18 bases outside the gene matches. Germline V gene lookup returns CDR1 SGHNT and CDR2 YYREEE (reference sequence). The CDR3 region is CASSPRKRSGSPSNTGELFF. DNA for the CDR3: TGTGCCAGCAGCCCCCGCAAGCGTAGCGGGAGCCCAAGCAACACCGGGGAGCTGTTTTTT.

V gene TRBV19 combines with J gene TRBJ2-3; D might be TRBD2 (5 bases). Deletions cut 3 bases from V and 0 bases from J, with 10 bases between. CDR1 is LNHDA, CDR2 SQIVND, per germline (reference sequence). The CDR3 extends over 15 amino acids. CDR3 loop: CASSMRAGSTDTQYF. The DNA for the CDR3 is TGTGCCAGTAGTATGAGGGCCGGTAGCACAGATACGCAGTATTTT.

This clone has ten or more counts. DNA of the CDR3: TGTGCCAGCAGTGAATCTACGTCTAACTATGGCTACACCTTC. This encodes CASSESTSNYGYTF. The rearrangement links TRBV2 to TRBJ1-2, with no clear D. The CDR3 totals 14 residues. The V gene's germline CDR1 is SNHLY and CDR2 FYNNEI. V was trimmed by 2 bases and J by 0 bases, leaving 7 bases between them.

The V call is TRBV5-5, the J call TRBJ2-1, with D maybe TRBD1 (5 bases). The CDR3 is made up of 15 amino acids. V was clipped by 6 bases and J by 4 bases, with 17 bases between them. Germline CDR1 and CDR2: SGHKS and YYEKEE (reference sequence). Here the CDR3 DNA reads TGTGCCAGCACCCCGGGCCTACAGGCATACAATGAGCAGTTCTTC. This encodes CASTPGLQAYNEQFF.

The chain employs TRBV28 and TRBJ2-7; TRBD2 is a possible D gene (5 bases). CDR3 length equals 12 residues. Trimming pared 5 bases from V and 7 bases from J, leaving 12 bases between. The germline V gene encodes CDR1 MDHEN and CDR2 SYDVKM. CDR3 bases: TGTGCCAGCAGTAGAACCCCGGGGGAGCAGTACTTC. Its protein is CASSRTPGEQYF.

The chain is built from TRBV7-2 and TRBJ1-1; D is ambiguous. The V gene lost 0 bases and the J gene lost 8 bases, with 10 bases spanning the gap. The CDR3 runs to 13 residues. CDR1 is SGHTA, CDR2 FQGNSA, per germline. Written as DNA, the CDR3 is TGTGCCAGCAGCTTAGCGAGTGGATTAGAAGCTTTCTTT. Its protein product is CASSLASGLEAFF.

The chain carries TRBV7-2 and TRBJ2-2, with TRBD1 matching 11 bases. Germline CDR1 is SGHTA and CDR2 is FQGNSA. J gave up 5 bases and V 6 bases, and 8 bases lay outside the gene matches. The CDR3 covers 16 residues. The CDR3 loop is CASRYLDRGQTGELFF. CDR3 DNA sequence: TGTGCCAGCAGATATTTGGACAGGGGGCAAACCGGGGAGCTGTTTTTT.

The genes are TRBV30 and TRBJ1-6; perhaps TRBD1 as D (5 bases). There are 14 residues in the CDR3. Germline V gene lookup returns CDR1 GTSNPN and CDR2 SVGIG (reference sequence). Trimming shortened V by 0 bases and J by 7 bases, and 10 bases separated the two germline ends. The CDR3 coding sequence is TGTGCCTGGAGTGTAGTCAGGGCAAATTCACCCCTCCACTTT. This encodes CAWSVVRANSPLHF.

The chain recombines TRBV15 with TRBJ2-1; D may correspond to TRBD1 or TRBD2 (5 bases each). Germline CDR1 and CDR2: LNHNV and YYDKDF (reference sequence). CDR3 length: 16 amino acids. V gave up 0 bases and J gave up 5 bases, with 14 bases separating them. The CDR3 loop is CATSRDGGDSHNEQFF. The CDR3 nucleotides read TGTGCCACCAGCAGAGATGGGGGAGACTCACACAATGAGCAGTTCTTC.

The table lists this clone with a few counts. This chain joins TRBV5-1 and TRBJ2-2, with TRBD2 as a possible D gene (6 bases). V was cut by 1 base and J by 3 bases, with 13 bases left in between. The CDR3 runs 16 residues. Germline loops: CDR1 SGHRS, CDR2 YFSETQ. The CDR3 sequence: CASSLRGTLYTGELFF. In DNA form, the CDR3 reads TGCGCCAGCAGCTTGAGAGGGACTCTATACACCGGGGAGCTGTTTTTT.

Regarding this clone: The sample carries other DNA sequences with the same CDR3. The J gene is TRBJ2-5, the V gene TRBV7-2; D may be TRBD1 (5 bases). CDR3 length: 14 amino acids. The V gene lost 2 bases and the J gene lost 1 base, with 8 bases spanning the gap. Germline V gene lookup returns CDR1 SGHTA and CDR2 FQGNSA. Here the CDR3 reads CASSLQGTQETQYF. The CDR3, as DNA: TGTGCCAGCAGCTTACAGGGAACCCAAGAGACCCAGTACTTC.

The CDR3 region is CASSVAASGTYEQYF. DNA of the CDR3: TGTGCCAGCAGCGTAGCCGCTAGCGGAACCTACGAGCAGTACTTC. The chain carries TRBV9 and TRBJ2-7; TRBD2 matches 7 bases. The CDR3 has 15 amino acids. CDR1 and CDR2 from the germline V gene are SGDLS and YYNGEE. V gave up 0 bases and J gave up 2 bases; unmatched junction bases: 5.

The chain joins TRBV9 to TRBJ2-5; D gene ambiguous. V lost 2 bases and J 2 bases, leaving 10 bases between the germline ends. The CDR3 loop spans 14 amino acids. The germline V gene encodes CDR1 SGDLS and CDR2 YYNGEE. CDR3 bases: TGTGCCAGCAGCGTCTCGGGCCGACAAGAGACCCAGTACTTC. This gives the protein CASSVSGRQETQYF.

The chain carries TRBV10-3 and TRBJ2-1; TRBD2 aligns across 12 bases. This CDR3 is built from 17 residues. The germline V gene has CDR1 ENHRY and CDR2 SYGVKD. The V and J ends lost 6 bases and 0 bases, in that order; junction bases with no gene match: 6. CDR3 sequence reads: CAIRGTSGRGSYNEQFF. The CDR3 coding sequence is TGTGCCATCAGGGGGACTAGCGGGCGAGGCTCCTACAATGAGCAGTTCTTC.

CDR3 coding DNA: TGCGCCAGCAGCTTCGGTAACCAAGAGACCCAGTACTTC. This sequence encodes CASSFGNQETQYF. The J gene is TRBJ2-5, the V gene TRBV5-1; the D is unclear. The CDR3 is 13 amino acids. With 2 bases removed from V and 0 bases from J, the gap between germline ends came to 5 bases. Germline CDR1 SGHRS, CDR2 YFSETQ.

V usage is TRBV27 and J usage is TRBJ2-5, with 10 bases that match TRBD2. Unmatched junction bases numbered 6, after V lost 2 bases and J lost 6 bases. Germline lookup yields CDR1 MNHEY and CDR2 SMNVEV (reference sequence). There are 15 residues in the CDR3. In DNA form, the CDR3 reads TGTGCCAGCAGTTTACTAGCGGGAGATAGACAGACCCAGTACTTC. Protein sequence: CASSLLAGDRQTQYF.

This rearrangement joins TRBV7-9 to TRBJ2-3, with a tentative D call TRBD1 (6 bases). CDR1 is SEHNR, CDR2 FQNEAQ, per germline (reference sequence). The CDR3 is 15 residues long. V lost 5 bases to trimming and J lost 4 bases, with 16 bases between them. The CDR3 bases are TGTGCCAGCAGCCAGGGGTGGGGAATTCCAGATACGCAGTATTTT. It encodes CASSQGWGIPDTQYF.